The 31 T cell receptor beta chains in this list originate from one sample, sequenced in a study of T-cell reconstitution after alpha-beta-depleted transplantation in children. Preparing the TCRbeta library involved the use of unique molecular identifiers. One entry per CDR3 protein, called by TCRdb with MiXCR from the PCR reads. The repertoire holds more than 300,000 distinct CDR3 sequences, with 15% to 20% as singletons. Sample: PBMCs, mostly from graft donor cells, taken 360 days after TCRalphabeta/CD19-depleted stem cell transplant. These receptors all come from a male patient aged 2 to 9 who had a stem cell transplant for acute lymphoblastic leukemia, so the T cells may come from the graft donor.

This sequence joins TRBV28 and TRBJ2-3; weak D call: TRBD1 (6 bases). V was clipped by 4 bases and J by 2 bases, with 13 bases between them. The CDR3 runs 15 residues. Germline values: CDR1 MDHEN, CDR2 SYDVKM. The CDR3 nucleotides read TGTGCCAGCAGTTCTAGGGGGACCTTCACAGATACGCAGTATTTT. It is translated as CASSSRGTFTDTQYF.

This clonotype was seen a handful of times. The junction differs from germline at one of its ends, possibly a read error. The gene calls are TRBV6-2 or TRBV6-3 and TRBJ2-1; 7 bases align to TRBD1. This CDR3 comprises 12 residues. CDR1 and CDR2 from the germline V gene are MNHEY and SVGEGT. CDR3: CASRSLGTDLIF. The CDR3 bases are TGTGCCAGCAGAAGCCTTGGGACAGACTTGATCTTC.

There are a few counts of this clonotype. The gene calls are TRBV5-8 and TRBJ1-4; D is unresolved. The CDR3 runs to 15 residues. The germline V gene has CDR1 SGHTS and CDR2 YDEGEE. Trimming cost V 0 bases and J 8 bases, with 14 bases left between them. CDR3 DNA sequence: TGTGCCAGCAGCTTGGGGCTCAGCAGCGGGGAAAAACTGTTTTTT. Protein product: CASSLGLSSGEKLFF.

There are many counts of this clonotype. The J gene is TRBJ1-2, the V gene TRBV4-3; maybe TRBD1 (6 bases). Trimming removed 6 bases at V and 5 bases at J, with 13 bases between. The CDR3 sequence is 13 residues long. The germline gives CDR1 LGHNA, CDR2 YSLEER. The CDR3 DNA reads TGCGCCAGCAGTGGCAGGGGTCGGTATGGCTACACCTTC. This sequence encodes CASSGRGRYGYTF.

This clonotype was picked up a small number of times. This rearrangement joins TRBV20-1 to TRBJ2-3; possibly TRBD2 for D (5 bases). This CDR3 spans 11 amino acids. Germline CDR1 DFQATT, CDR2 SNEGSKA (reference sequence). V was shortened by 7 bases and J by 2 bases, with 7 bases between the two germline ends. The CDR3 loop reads CSGLPTDTQYF. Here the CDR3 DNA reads TGCAGTGGACTACCCACAGATACGCAGTATTTT.

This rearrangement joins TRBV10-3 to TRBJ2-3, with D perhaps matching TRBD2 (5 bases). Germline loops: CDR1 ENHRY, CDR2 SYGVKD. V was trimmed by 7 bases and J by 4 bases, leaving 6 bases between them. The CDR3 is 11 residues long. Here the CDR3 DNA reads TGTGCCATCATGGGAGCAGATACGCAGTATTTT. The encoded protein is CAIMGADTQYF.

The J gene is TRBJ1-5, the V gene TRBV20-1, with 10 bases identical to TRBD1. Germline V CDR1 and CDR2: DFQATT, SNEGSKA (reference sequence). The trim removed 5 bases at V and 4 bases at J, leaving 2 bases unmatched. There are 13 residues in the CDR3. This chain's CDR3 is CSAWGQGNQPQHF. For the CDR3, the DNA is TGCAGTGCTTGGGGACAGGGGAATCAGCCCCAGCATTTT.

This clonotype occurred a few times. The CDR3 is CSVDQRDSYNEQFF. DNA of the CDR3: TGCAGCGTTGACCAGCGGGACTCCTACAATGAGCAGTTCTTC. This chain connects TRBV29-1 to TRBJ2-1; the match to TRBD2 covers 7 bases. Germline trimming cut 3 bases from V and 0 bases from J; bases unmatched to any gene: 2. Per the germline V gene, CDR1 is SQVTM and CDR2 is ANQGSEA. The CDR3 runs to 14 residues.

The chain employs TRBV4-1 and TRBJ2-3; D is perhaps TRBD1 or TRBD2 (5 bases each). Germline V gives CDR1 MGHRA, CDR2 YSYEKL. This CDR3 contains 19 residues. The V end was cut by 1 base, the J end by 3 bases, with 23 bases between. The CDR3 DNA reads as TGCGCCAGCAGCCAAGTCCGCAGCCGAAGAGGGGCGTGGACAGATACGCAGTATTTT. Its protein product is CASSQVRSRRGAWTDTQYF.

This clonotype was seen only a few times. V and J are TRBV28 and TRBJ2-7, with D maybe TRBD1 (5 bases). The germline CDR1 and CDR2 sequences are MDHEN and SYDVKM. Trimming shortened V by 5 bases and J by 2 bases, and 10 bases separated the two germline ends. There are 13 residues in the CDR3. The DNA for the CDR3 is TGTGCCAGCAGTCAAACAGGAACCTACGAGCAGTACTTC. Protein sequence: CASSQTGTYEQYF.

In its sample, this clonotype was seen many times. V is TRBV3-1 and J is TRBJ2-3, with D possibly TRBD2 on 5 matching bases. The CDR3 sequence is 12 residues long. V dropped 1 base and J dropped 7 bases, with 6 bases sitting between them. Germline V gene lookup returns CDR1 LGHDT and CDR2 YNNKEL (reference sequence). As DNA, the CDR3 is TGTGCCAGCAGCCAAGGAGGGAATACGCAGTATTTT. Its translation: CASSQGGNTQYF.

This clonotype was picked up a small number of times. For the CDR3, the DNA is TGCGCCAGCAGCTTGGGAGGGGACGAAAAACTGTTTTTT. Protein: CASSLGGDEKLFF. This chain uses TRBV5-1 with TRBJ1-4; D possibly corresponds to TRBD1 (5 bases). The CDR3 has 13 residues. Germline V gene sequence: CDR1 SGHRS, CDR2 YFSETQ. V lost 0 bases and J lost 8, with 8 bases in between.

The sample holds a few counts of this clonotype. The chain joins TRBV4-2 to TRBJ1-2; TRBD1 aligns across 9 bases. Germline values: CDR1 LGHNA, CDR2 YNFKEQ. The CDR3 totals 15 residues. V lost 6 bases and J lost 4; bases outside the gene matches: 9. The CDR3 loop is CASSPTGGDSYGYTF. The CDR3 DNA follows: TGTGCCAGCAGTCCTACAGGGGGCGACAGCTATGGCTACACCTTC.

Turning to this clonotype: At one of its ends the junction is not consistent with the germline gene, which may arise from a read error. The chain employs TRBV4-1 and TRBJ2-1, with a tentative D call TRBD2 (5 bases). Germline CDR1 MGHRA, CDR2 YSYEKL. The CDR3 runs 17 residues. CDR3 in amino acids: CAISHGGYQSSYNEQFF. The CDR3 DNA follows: TGCGCCATCAGCCACGGAGGTTATCAGAGCTCCTACAATGAGCAGTTCTTC.

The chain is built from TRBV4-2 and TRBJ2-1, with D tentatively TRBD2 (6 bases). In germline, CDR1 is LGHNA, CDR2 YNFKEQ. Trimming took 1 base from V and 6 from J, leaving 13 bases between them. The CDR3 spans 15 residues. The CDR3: CASSQGLGPFNEQFF. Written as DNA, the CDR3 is TGTGCCAGCAGCCAAGGACTAGGGCCTTTCAATGAGCAGTTCTTC.

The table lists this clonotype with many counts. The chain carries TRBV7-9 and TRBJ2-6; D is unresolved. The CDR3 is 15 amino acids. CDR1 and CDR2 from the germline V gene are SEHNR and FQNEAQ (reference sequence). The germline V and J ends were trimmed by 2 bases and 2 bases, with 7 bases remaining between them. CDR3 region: CASSLRQTGANVLTF. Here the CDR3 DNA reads TGTGCCAGCAGCTTACGACAAACTGGGGCCAACGTCCTGACTTTC.

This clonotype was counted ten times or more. The CDR3 loop reads CSVPGAGLAGDHGELFF. CDR3 bases: TGCAGCGTCCCCGGGGCAGGACTAGCGGGAGATCACGGGGAGCTGTTTTTT. The rearrangement links TRBV29-1 to TRBJ2-2, with 13 bases identical to TRBD2. The germline CDR1 and CDR2 sequences are SQVTM and ANQGSEA. With V trimmed by 6 bases and J by 7 bases, 14 bases remained unmatched. The CDR3 spans 17 residues.

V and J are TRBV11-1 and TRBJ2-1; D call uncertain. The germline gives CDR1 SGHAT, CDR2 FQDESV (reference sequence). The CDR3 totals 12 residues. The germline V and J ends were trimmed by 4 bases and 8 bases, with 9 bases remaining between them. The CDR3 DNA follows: TGTGCCAGCAGCTCCCCTGAATATGAGCAGTTCTTC. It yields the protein CASSSPEYEQFF.

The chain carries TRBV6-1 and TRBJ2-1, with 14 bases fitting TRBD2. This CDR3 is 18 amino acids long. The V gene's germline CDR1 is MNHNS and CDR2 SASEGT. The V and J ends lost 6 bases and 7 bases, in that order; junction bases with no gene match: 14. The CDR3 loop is CASRRRGLAGDGENEQFF. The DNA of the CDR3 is TGTGCCAGCAGACGGCGGGGACTAGCGGGAGATGGGGAAAATGAGCAGTTCTTC.

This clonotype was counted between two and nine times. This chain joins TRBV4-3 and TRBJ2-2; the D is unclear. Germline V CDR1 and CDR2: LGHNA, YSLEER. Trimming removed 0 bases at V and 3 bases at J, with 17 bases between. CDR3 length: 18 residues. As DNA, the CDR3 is TGCGCCAGCAGCCAAGATGTCCGGCCAAGCCTTTACACCGGGGAGCTGTTTTTT. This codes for CASSQDVRPSLYTGELFF.

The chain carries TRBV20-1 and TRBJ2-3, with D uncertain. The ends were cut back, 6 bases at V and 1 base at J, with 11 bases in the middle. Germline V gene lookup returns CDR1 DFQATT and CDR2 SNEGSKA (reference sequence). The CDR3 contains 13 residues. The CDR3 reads CSAEVLGTDTQYF. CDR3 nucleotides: TGCAGTGCCGAGGTACTGGGCACAGATACGCAGTATTTT.

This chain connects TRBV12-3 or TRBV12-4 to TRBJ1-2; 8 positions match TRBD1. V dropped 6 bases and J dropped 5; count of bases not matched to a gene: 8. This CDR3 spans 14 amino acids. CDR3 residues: CASRTGTGSYGYTF. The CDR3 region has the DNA TGTGCCAGCAGGACCGGGACAGGATCGTATGGCTACACCTTC.

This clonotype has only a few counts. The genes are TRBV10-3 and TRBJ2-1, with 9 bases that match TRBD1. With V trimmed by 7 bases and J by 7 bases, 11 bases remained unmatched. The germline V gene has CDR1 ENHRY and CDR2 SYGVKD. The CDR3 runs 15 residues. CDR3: CAITSSLGQGNEQFF. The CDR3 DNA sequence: TGTGCCATCACCTCCTCCTTGGGACAGGGTAATGAGCAGTTCTTC.

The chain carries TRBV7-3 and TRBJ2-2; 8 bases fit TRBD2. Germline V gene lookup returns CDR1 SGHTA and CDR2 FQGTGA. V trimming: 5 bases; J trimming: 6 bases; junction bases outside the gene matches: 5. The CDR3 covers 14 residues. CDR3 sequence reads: CASSPGLVPGELFF. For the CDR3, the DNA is TGTGCCAGCAGCCCGGGACTAGTACCCGGGGAGCTGTTTTTT.

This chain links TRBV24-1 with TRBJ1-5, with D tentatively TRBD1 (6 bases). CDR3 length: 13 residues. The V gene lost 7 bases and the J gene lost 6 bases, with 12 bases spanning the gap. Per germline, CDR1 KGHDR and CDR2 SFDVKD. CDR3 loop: CATSAGAFQPQHF. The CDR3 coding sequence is TGTGCCACCAGCGCAGGGGCGTTTCAGCCCCAGCATTTT.

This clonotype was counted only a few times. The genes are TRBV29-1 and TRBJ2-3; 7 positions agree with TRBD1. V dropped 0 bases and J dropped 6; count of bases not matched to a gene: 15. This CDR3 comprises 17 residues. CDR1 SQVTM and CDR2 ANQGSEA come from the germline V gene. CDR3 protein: CSVEEPRTGSFVDTQYF. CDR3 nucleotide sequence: TGCAGCGTTGAAGAGCCCCGGACAGGCTCATTCGTGGATACGCAGTATTTT.

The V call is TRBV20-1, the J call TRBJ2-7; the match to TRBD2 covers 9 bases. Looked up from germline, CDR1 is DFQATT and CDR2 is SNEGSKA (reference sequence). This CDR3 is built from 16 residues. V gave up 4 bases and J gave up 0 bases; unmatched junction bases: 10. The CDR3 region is CSAKVAGVVASYEQYF. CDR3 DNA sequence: TGCAGTGCTAAAGTAGCGGGAGTGGTTGCCTCCTACGAGCAGTACTTC.

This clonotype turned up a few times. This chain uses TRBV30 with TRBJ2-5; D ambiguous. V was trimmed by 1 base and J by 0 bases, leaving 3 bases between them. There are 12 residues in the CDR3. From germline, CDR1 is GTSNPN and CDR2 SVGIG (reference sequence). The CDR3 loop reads CAWSEDQETQYF. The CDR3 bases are TGTGCCTGGAGTGAGGACCAAGAGACCCAGTACTTC.

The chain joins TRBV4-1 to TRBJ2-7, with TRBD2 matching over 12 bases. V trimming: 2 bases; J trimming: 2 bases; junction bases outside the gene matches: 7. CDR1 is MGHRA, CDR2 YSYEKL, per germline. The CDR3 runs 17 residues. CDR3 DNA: TGCGCCAGCAGCCAACCTAGCGGGAGGGGAGCCACCTACGAGCAGTACTTC. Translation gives CASSQPSGRGATYEQYF.

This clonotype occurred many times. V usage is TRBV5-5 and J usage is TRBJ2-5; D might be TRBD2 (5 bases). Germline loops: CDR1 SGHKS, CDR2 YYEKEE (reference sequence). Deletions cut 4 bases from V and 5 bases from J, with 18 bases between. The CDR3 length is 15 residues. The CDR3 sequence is CASSGMMRERETQYF. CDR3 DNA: TGTGCCAGCAGCGGAATGATGAGGGAGAGGGAGACCCAGTACTTC.

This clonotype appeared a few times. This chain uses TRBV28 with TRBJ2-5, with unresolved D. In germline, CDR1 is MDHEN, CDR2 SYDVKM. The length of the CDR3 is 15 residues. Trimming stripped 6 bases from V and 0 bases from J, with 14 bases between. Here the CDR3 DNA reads TGTGCCAGCAGCGGAGAGGACGGTGACCAAGAGACCCAGTACTTC. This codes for CASSGEDGDQETQYF.